Below are 32 T cell receptor beta chains sequenced from a single sample in a study of cytomegalovirus exposure and HLA in healthy donors. The PCR employed 60 Vbeta primers together with 13 Jbeta primers. Sequencing used immunoSEQ multiplex PCR; TCRdb keeps in-frame clones, though not all of them. The table has about 190,000 clones, 81% seen once. Sequencing was performed on PBMCs. The receptors stem from a man aged 35 to 55 in good health and CMV-seropositive.

The chain is built from TRBV10-3 and TRBJ2-1; maybe TRBD2 (7 bases). V lost 8 bases to trimming and J lost 0 bases, with 20 bases between them. The CDR3 length is 17 residues. Germline CDR1 ENHRY, CDR2 SYGVKD. The CDR3, as DNA: TGTGCCATCGGGGGGGGCGGAAGCCTTAGCTCCTACAATGAGCAGTTCTTC. Translation gives CAIGGGGSLSSYNEQFF.

This rearrangement joins TRBV5-1 to TRBJ2-7, with TRBD1 matching over 7 bases. The CDR3 runs 15 residues. J was trimmed by 1 base and V by 0 bases; bases with no gene match: 4. In germline, CDR1 is SGHRS, CDR2 YFSETQ. In nucleotides, the CDR3 is TGCGCCAGCAGCTTGGTCGCAGGGGGATCCTACGAGCAGTACTTC. Translating it yields CASSLVAGGSYEQYF.

This clone was observed a few times. V is TRBV11-2 and J is TRBJ1-1, with D maybe TRBD1 (5 bases). The V end lost 6 bases, the J end lost 6 bases, and 20 bases lay between the germline ends. The CDR3 is made up of 15 amino acids. Per germline, CDR1 SGHAT and CDR2 FQNNGV. The CDR3: CASRSLGRQGPEAFF. CDR3 nucleotide sequence: TGTGCCAGCAGGTCCCTGGGGAGGCAGGGACCTGAAGCTTTCTTT.

V is TRBV2 and J is TRBJ1-1; 7 nucleotides match TRBD1. Germline values: CDR1 SNHLY, CDR2 FYNNEI. J gave up 0 bases and V 7 bases, and 8 bases lay outside the gene matches. CDR3 length: 15 amino acids. CDR3 DNA: TGTGCCAGCACCACGGACAGGAGGTTGAACACTGAAGCTTTCTTT. Translated, it gives CASTTDRRLNTEAFF.

The rearrangement joins TRBV27 to TRBJ2-2; 8 positions agree with TRBD2. CDR3 size: 15 residues. After removal of 6 bases from V and 3 bases from J, the junction contained 6 bases not matched to a gene. Germline V gene data show CDR1 as MNHEY and CDR2 as SMNVEV (reference sequence). Here the CDR3 DNA reads TGTGCCAGCAGACCTAGCGGGCCCTACACCGGGGAGCTGTTTTTT. This encodes CASRPSGPYTGELFF.

The chain links TRBV6-5 to TRBJ1-5; 9 bases align to TRBD1. The CDR3 is 15 residues long. Germline V gene sequence: CDR1 MNHEY, CDR2 SVGAGI. The ends lost 4 bases at V and 6 bases at J; junction bases unmatched: 7. DNA for the CDR3: TGTGCCAGCAGTTCCACGGACAGGGGCACTCAGCCCCAGCATTTT. Residues: CASSSTDRGTQPQHF.

The J gene is TRBJ2-1, the V gene TRBV19; D might be TRBD2 (5 bases). Trimming stripped 5 bases from V and 8 bases from J, with 16 bases between. This CDR3 has 14 residues. The germline gives CDR1 LNHDA, CDR2 SQIVND (reference sequence). CDR3 in DNA: TGTGCCAGTAGTGTAAAAATTGGTAGCGATGAGCAGTTCTTC. This encodes CASSVKIGSDEQFF.

This chain joins TRBV2 and TRBJ2-3; TRBD2 matches at 15 bases. CDR3 length: 16 residues. The V segment lost 5 bases and the J segment 5 bases; nucleotides outside the gene matches: 5. Germline assignment: CDR1 SNHLY and CDR2 FYNNEI. The CDR3, as DNA: TGTGCCAGCAGTAGGACTAGCGGGGGGGCCTTAGATACGCAGTATTTT. Protein product: CASSRTSGGALDTQYF.

About this clone: The junction does not match germline at one end; this may be a read error. This rearrangement joins TRBV11-2 to TRBJ2-5, with 7 bases aligning to TRBD2. The CDR3 consists of 16 residues. Looked up from germline, CDR1 is SGHAT and CDR2 is FQNNGV. CDR3 sequence: CASSLGLILGQVTQYF. In DNA form, the CDR3 reads TGTGCCAGCAGCTTGGGACTAATTCTTGGGCAAGTGACCCAGTACTTC.

CDR3 bases: TGTGCCAGCAGCCCGGACAGACATAATTCACCCCTCCACTTT. Translation gives CASSPDRHNSPLHF. The chain joins TRBV7-6 to TRBJ1-6; perhaps TRBD1 as D (6 bases). The CDR3 is 14 residues long. Germline CDR1 SGHVS, CDR2 FNYEAQ. Trimming took off 5 bases at V and 5 bases at J, with 10 bases between the two ends.

The V gene is TRBV7-2, the J gene TRBJ2-5; 13 bases line up with TRBD2. J lost 2 bases, V lost 5 bases, and 5 bases had no gene match. This CDR3 comprises 16 residues. In germline, CDR1 is SGHTA, CDR2 FQGNSA. CDR3 nucleotides: TGTGCCAGCAGCACCAGACTAGCGGGAGGACAAGAGACCCAGTACTTC. Its translation: CASSTRLAGGQETQYF. Variable domain in full (rest from reference TRBV7-2 and TRBJ2-5): GAGVSQSPSNKVTEKGKDVELRCDPISGHTALYWYRQSLGQGLEFLIYFQGNSAPDKSGLPSDRFSAERTGGSVSTLTIQRTQQEDSAVYLCASSTRLAGGQETQYFGPGTRLLVL.

The DNA of the CDR3 is TGTGCCAGCAGTGAGTGGCAGGGGTGGAATGAGCAGTTCTTC. Residues: CASSEWQGWNEQFF. The V gene is TRBV6-1, the J gene TRBJ2-1; D possibly corresponds to TRBD1 (6 bases). Trimming pared 3 bases from V and 7 bases from J, leaving 13 bases between. From germline, CDR1 is MNHNS and CDR2 SASEGT. There are 14 residues in the CDR3.

The chain recombines TRBV4-2 with TRBJ2-1, with D perhaps matching TRBD1 (5 bases). There are 15 residues in the CDR3. Trimming shortened V by 0 bases and J by 3 bases, and 9 bases separated the two germline ends. Germline CDR1 LGHNA, CDR2 YNFKEQ. CDR3 in amino acids: CASSQDRADYNEQFF. Here the CDR3 DNA reads TGTGCCAGCAGCCAAGACAGGGCAGACTACAATGAGCAGTTCTTC.

This clone was detected once. The chain is built from TRBV10-3 and TRBJ2-7, with a possible D match to TRBD2 (5 bases). This CDR3 has 14 residues. Germline CDR1 and CDR2: ENHRY and SYGVKD. V lost 8 bases and J 5 bases, leaving 19 bases between the germline ends. The CDR3 DNA sequence: TGTGCCATCGGCATCGGGATTGAAGGCCACGAGCAGTACTTC. This gives the protein CAIGIGIEGHEQYF.

This clone occurred a few times. V and J are TRBV5-4 and TRBJ1-1, with 7 bases fitting TRBD1. Germline V gene sequence: CDR1 SGHNT, CDR2 YYREEE (reference sequence). The CDR3 spans 14 residues. The ends lost 4 bases at V and 1 base at J; junction bases unmatched: 4. The CDR3 DNA reads TGTGCCAGCAGCGCGGACAGGACGAACACTGAAGCTTTCTTT. It yields the protein CASSADRTNTEAFF.

This clone appeared a single time. The J gene is TRBJ1-6, the V gene TRBV11-2; TRBD1 matches at 7 bases. V was pared by 5 bases and J by 7 bases, with 8 bases of the junction left unmatched. The CDR3 has 15 amino acids. CDR1 and CDR2 (germline): SGHAT, FQNNGV. CDR3 amino acids: CASSPRTGGNSPLHF. The CDR3 DNA follows: TGTGCCAGCAGCCCACGGACAGGTGGAAATTCACCCCTCCACTTT.

The CDR3 region has the DNA TGTGCCAGCAGGCGGGTTGGCACAGATACGCAGTATTTT. It codes for CASRRVGTDTQYF. The rearrangement links TRBV6-6 to TRBJ2-3; D may be TRBD2 (5 bases). The CDR3 has 13 residues. From germline, CDR1 is MNHNY and CDR2 SVGAGI (reference sequence). The ends were cut back, 6 bases at V and 1 base at J, with 8 bases in the middle.

The chain joins TRBV7-2 to TRBJ2-7; 7 nucleotides align to TRBD2. From germline, CDR1 is SGHTA and CDR2 FQGNSA. Trimming took 5 bases from V and 5 from J; bases not matched to a gene: 9. The CDR3 spans 14 residues. As DNA, the CDR3 is TGTGCCAGCAGCCCCCAGCTGGCGGGAGACGAGCAGTACTTC. This gives the protein CASSPQLAGDEQYF. Together with reference TRBV7-2 and TRBJ2-7, the CDR3 gives the full variable domain: GAGVSQSPSNKVTEKGKDVELRCDPISGHTALYWYRQSLGQGLEFLIYFQGNSAPDKSGLPSDRFSAERTGGSVSTLTIQRTQQEDSAVYLCASSPQLAGDEQYFGPGTRLTVT.

This clone was counted once. An end of the junction differs from the germline gene, which may be a read error. The chain couples TRBV7-9 to TRBJ2-7; 9 nucleotides align to TRBD2. The germline V gene encodes CDR1 SEHNR and CDR2 FQNEAQ (reference sequence). The CDR3 sequence is 17 residues long. The CDR3 loop reads CPSSLALTSGLTYEQYF. The CDR3 DNA reads TGTCCCAGCAGCTTAGCCCTGACTAGCGGTTTAACCTACGAGCAGTACTTC.

J is TRBJ2-1 and V is TRBV18, with TRBD1 matching 10 bases. CDR1 is KGHSH, CDR2 LQKENI, per germline. After removal of 6 bases from V and 1 base from J, the junction contained 6 bases not matched to a gene. The CDR3 is 16 amino acids. The chain's CDR3 is CASSLRQGASYNEQFF. The CDR3 DNA reads as TGTGCCAGCTCGTTGCGACAGGGGGCGTCCTACAATGAGCAGTTCTTC. Full variable domain (remainder filled in from reference TRBV18 and TRBJ2-1): NAGVMQNPRHLVRRRGQEARLRCSPMKGHSHVYWYRQLPEEGLKFMVYLQKENIIDESGMPKERFSAEFPKEGPSILRIQQVVRGDSAAYFCASSLRQGASYNEQFFGPGTRLTVL.

This clone appeared a few times. The rearrangement uses TRBV29-1 and TRBJ2-1, with 11 bases matching TRBD1. The ends lost 6 bases at V and 8 bases at J; junction bases unmatched: 3. Germline CDR1 and CDR2: SQVTM and ANQGSEA. The CDR3 is 12 residues long. CDR3 sequence: CSVGQGDDEQFF. The CDR3 DNA reads as TGCAGCGTGGGACAGGGGGATGATGAGCAGTTCTTC.

The rearrangement links TRBV9 to TRBJ2-3; TRBD2 is a possible D gene (6 bases). The CDR3 has 16 residues. Germline V lookup: CDR1 SGDLS, CDR2 YYNGEE. The V end lost 3 bases, the J end lost 0 bases, and 14 bases lay between the germline ends. Here the CDR3 DNA reads TGTGCCAGCAGCGGGGGCGGGAACCCTAGCACAGATACGCAGTATTTT. Protein: CASSGGGNPSTDTQYF.

This rearrangement joins TRBV5-4 to TRBJ1-1; TRBD1 agrees at 7 bases. This CDR3 spans 14 amino acids. The germline V gene has CDR1 SGHNT and CDR2 YYREEE (reference sequence). V lost 4 bases and J lost 1; bases outside the gene matches: 4. The CDR3 region is CASSVRTGNTEAFF. The CDR3 nucleotides read TGTGCCAGCAGCGTAAGGACAGGGAACACTGAAGCTTTCTTT.

This sequence joins TRBV28 and TRBJ2-5, with 7 bases fitting TRBD1. The better agreement between TRBJ2-7 and the DNA end casts doubt on the J call. CDR1 is MDHEN and CDR2 is SYDVKM in the germline V gene. The CDR3 extends over 14 amino acids. The CDR3 protein is CASSLTGQFYEQYF. CDR3 DNA sequence: TGTGCCAGCAGTTTAACGGGACAGTTCTACGAGCAGTACTTC.

This chain links TRBV19 with TRBJ1-1; tentatively, D is TRBD1 (6 bases). Germline CDR1 is LNHDA and CDR2 is SQIVND (reference sequence). This CDR3 is built from 15 residues. V was clipped by 5 bases and J by 3 bases, with 16 bases between them. The CDR3 bases are TGTGCCAGTAGTGCCCGGACAGCTGGAGACACTGAAGCTTTCTTT. This encodes CASSARTAGDTEAFF.

This rearrangement joins TRBV9 to TRBJ2-5; 7 bases agree with TRBD2. The junction had 5 bases not matched to a gene; V was cut back by 0 bases and J by 0 bases. Looked up from germline, CDR1 is SGDLS and CDR2 is YYNGEE. This CDR3 comprises 16 residues. The CDR3 loop is CASSVGGGDYQETQYF. The DNA for the CDR3 is TGTGCCAGCAGCGTAGGGGGAGGGGACTACCAAGAGACCCAGTACTTC.

The chain employs TRBV9 and TRBJ2-3; 7 bases agree with TRBD2. The trim removed 4 bases at V and 0 bases at J, leaving 8 bases unmatched. The CDR3 runs 16 residues. Germline loops: CDR1 SGDLS, CDR2 YYNGEE. CDR3 DNA sequence: TGTGCCAGCAGCCCGAGAGCGGGAACTAGCACAGATACGCAGTATTTT. It is translated as CASSPRAGTSTDTQYF.

The CDR3 loop is CASSRTSGPYEQYF. CDR3 nucleotide sequence: TGTGCCAGCAGTCGGACTAGTGGACCCTACGAGCAGTACTTC. The V call is TRBV9, the J call TRBJ2-7, with 7 positions matching TRBD2. Germline CDR1 and CDR2: SGDLS and YYNGEE. Trimming at V came to 5 bases and at J to 2 bases, leaving 7 bases not matched to a gene. The CDR3 contains 14 residues.

The chain couples TRBV5-7 to TRBJ2-7, with 7 bases fitting TRBD1. TRBV5-7 is marked as an open reading frame, function uncertain. The CDR3 runs 15 residues. V lost 3 bases to trimming and J lost 3 bases; unmatched junction nucleotides: 9. The CDR3 coding sequence is TGTGCCAGCAGCTATCCCCGGGACAGCCTCTACGAGCAGTACTTC. Translated: CASSYPRDSLYEQYF.

This chain uses TRBV18 with TRBJ2-3; D is perhaps TRBD2 (7 bases). The V and J ends lost 3 bases and 6 bases respectively, with 19 bases between them. This CDR3 region has 16 residues. The germline gives CDR1 KGHSH, CDR2 LQKENI. CDR3 in DNA: TGTGCCAGCTCACCCGACGGACTAGTGCAGGGGGATACGCAGTATTTT. Translating it yields CASSPDGLVQGDTQYF.

For this clone: One end of the junction fails to match germline, which may point to a read error. The chain uses TRBV7-3 and TRBJ2-3, with 15 bases identical to TRBD2. CDR1 and CDR2 from the germline V gene are SGHTA and FQGTGA. CDR3 length equals 17 residues. CDR3 sequence: CAISLPGTSGGTDTQYF. Here the CDR3 DNA reads TGTGCCATCAGCCTACCCGGGACTAGCGGGGGGACAGATACGCAGTATTTT.

As regards this clone: The sample carries other DNA sequences with the same CDR3. The genes are TRBV18 and TRBJ2-5; TRBD2 matches at 10 bases. The CDR3 spans 17 residues. Germline V CDR1 and CDR2: KGHSH, LQKENI. J lost 5 bases, V lost 0 bases, and 9 bases had no gene match. DNA for the CDR3: TGTGCCAGCTCACCACCCCAAGCGGGGGGGCCAGCCGAGACCCAGTACTTC. It yields the protein CASSPPQAGGPAETQYF.